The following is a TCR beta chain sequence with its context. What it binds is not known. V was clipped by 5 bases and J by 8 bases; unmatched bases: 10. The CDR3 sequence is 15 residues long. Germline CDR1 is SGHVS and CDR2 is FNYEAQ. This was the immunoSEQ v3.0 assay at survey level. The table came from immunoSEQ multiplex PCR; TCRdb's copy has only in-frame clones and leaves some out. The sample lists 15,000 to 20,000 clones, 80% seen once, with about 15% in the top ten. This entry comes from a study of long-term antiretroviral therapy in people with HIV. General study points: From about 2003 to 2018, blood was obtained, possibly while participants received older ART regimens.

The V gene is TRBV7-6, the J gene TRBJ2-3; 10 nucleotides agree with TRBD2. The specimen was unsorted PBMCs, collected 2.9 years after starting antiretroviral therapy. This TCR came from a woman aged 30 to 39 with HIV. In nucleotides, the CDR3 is TGTGCCAGCAGCAGAGAGCGGGGGGGCTTGGTTACGCAGTATTTT. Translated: CASSRERGGLVTQYF. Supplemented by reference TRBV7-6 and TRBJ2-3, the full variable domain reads GAGVSQSPRYKVTKRGQDVALRCDPISGHVSLYWYRQALGQGPEFLTYFNYEAQQDKSGLPNDRFSAERPEGSISTLTIQRTEQRDSAMYRCASSRERGGLVTQYFGPGTRLTVL.